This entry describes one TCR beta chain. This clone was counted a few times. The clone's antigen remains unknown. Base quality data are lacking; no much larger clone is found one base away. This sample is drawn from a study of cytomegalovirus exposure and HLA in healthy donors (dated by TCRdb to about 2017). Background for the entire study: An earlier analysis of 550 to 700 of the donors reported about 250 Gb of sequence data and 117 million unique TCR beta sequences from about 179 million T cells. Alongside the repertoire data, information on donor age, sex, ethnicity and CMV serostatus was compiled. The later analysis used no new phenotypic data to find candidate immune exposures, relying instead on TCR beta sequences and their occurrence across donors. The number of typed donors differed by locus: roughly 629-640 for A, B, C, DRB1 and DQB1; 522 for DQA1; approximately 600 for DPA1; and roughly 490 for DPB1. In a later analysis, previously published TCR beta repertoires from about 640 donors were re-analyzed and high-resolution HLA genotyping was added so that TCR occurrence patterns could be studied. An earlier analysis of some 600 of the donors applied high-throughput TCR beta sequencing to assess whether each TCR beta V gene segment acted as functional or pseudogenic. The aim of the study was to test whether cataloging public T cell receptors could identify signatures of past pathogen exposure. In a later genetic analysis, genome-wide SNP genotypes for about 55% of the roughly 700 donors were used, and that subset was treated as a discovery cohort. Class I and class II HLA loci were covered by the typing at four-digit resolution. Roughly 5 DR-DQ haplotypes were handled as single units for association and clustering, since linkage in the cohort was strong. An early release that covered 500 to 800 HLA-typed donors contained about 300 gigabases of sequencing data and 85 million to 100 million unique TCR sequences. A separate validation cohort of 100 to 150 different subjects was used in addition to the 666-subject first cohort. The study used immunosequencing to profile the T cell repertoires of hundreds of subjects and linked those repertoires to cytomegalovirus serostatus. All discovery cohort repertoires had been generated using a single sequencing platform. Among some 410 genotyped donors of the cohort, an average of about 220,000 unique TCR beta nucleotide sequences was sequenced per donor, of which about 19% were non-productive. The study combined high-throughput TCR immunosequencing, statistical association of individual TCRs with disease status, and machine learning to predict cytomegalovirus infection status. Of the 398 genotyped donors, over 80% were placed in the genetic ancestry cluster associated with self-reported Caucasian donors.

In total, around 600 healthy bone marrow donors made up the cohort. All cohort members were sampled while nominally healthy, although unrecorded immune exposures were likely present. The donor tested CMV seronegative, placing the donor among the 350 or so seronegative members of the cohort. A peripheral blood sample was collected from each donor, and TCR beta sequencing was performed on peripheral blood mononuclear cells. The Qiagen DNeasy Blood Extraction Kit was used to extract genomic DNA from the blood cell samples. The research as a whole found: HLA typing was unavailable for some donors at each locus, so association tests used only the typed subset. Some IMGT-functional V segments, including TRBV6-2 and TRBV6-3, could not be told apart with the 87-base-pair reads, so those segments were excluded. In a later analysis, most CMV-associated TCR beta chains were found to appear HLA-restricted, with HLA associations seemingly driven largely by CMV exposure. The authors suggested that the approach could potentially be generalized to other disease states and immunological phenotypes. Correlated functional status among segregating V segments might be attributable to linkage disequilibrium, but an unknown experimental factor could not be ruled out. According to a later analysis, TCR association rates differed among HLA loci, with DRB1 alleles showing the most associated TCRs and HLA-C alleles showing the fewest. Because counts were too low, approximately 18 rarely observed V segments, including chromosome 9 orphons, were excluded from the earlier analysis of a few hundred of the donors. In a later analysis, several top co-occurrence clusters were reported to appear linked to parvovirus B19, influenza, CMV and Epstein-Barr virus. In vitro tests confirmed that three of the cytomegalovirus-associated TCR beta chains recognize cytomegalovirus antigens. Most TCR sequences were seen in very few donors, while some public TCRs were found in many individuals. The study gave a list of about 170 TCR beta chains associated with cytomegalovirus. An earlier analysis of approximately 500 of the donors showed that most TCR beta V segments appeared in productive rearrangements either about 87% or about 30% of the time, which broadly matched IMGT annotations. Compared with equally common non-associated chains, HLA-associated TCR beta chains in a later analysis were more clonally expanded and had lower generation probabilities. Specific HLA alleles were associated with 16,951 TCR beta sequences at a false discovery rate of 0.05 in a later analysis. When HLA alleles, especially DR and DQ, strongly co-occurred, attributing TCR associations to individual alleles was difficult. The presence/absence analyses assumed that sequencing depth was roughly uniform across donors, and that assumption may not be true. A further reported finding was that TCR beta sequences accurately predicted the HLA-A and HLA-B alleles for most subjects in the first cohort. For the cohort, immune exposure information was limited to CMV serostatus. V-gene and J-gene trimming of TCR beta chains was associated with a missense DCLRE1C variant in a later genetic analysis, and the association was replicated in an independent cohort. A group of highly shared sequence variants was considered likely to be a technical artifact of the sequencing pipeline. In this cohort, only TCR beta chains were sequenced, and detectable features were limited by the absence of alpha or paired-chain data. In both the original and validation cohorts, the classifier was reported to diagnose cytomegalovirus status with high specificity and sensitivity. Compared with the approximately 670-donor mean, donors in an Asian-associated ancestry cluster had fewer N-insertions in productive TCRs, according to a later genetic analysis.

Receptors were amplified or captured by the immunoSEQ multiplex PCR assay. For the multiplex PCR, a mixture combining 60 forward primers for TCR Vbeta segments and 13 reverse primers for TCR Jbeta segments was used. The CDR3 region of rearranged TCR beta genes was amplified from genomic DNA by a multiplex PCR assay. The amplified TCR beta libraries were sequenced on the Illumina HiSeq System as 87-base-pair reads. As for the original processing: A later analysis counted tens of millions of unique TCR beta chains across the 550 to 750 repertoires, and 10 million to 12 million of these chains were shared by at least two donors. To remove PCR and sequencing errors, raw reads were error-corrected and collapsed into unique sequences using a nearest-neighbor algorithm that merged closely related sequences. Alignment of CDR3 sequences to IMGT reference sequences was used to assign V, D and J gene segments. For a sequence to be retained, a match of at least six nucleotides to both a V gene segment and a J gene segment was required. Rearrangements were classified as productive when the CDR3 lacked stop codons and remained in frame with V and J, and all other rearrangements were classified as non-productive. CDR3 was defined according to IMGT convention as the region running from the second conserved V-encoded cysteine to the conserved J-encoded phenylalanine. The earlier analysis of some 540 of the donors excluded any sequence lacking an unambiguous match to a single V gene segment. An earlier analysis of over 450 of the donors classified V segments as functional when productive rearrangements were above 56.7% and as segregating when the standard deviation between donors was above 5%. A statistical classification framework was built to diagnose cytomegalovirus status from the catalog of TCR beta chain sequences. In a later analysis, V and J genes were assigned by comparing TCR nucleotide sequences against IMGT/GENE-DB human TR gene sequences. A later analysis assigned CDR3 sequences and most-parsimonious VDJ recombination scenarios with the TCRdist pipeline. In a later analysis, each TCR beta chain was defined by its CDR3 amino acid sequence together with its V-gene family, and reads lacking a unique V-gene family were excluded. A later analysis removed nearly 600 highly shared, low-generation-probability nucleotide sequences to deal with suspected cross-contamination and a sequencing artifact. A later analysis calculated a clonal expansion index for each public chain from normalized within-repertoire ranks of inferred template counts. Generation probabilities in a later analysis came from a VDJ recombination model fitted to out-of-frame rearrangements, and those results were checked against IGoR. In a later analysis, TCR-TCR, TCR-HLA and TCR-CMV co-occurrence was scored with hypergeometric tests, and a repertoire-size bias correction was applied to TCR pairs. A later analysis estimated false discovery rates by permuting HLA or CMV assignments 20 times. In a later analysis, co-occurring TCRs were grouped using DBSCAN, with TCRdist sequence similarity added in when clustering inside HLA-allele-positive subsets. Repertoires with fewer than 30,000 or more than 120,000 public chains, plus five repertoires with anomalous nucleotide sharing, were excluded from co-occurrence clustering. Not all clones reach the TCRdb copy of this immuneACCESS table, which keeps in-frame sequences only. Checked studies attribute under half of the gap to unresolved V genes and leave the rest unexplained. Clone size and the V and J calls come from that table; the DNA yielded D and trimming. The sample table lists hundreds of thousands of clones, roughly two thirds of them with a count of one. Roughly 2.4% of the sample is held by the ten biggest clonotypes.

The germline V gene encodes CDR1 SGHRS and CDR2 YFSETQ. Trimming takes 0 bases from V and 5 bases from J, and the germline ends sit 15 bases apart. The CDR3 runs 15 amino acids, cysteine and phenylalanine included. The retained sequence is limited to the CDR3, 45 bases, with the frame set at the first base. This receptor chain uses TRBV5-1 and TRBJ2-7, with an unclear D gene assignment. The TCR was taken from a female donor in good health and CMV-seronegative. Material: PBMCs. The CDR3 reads CASSLAFPPRDEQYF. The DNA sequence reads TGCGCCAGCAGCTTGGCGTTCCCCCCCCGGGACGAGCAGTACTTC.